Listed here is a single T cell receptor beta chain. Its antigen is unidentified. This sample is part of a study of CXCR3-negative and CXCR3-positive naive CD8 T cells. The CDR3 loop spans 13 amino acids. Germline-derived CDR1 and CDR2 are MGHRA and YSYEKL. Whole-study results and caveats: The majority of assays used fresh PBMCs, and CXCR3 expression partially decreased after cryopreservation.

Carrying UMI labels, the TRB cDNA libraries were prepared through 5' RACE. TCRdb reworked the 5' RACE reads into one entry per CDR3 protein, no DNA. The sample's table shows 100,000 to 150,000 distinct CDR3 sequences. This receptor was identified in a human donor in good health. Some clones in this sample may be carry-over from other donors' samples. Material for sequencing was naive CXCR3- CD8+ T cells from blood. Subset meaning: CD45RO-CCR7+CD27+CD95- naive CD8+ T cells lacking CXCR3 (TNR3-). The chain links TRBV4-1 to TRBJ1-1. The CDR3 loop is CASSQVRNTEAFF.